Sequencing of this T cell receptor (beta chain) was carried out in a study of control samples from healthy donors and cancer patients. Data came from immunoSEQ multiplex PCR; TCRdb stores just in-frame clones and leaves some out. The data contain about 130,000 clones, 92% of them seen just once; the ten biggest clones take up around 0.6%. V lost 2 bases and J lost 8, with 16 bases in between. The V gene's germline CDR1 is MGHRA and CDR2 YSYEKL. CDR3 length: 16 amino acids. Specimen: PBMCs. V is TRBV4-1 and J is TRBJ1-6; unclear D gene. The source of this sequence is a man at least 80 years old with head and neck cancer. CDR3 region: CASSQSVSGLYSPLHF. The CDR3, as DNA: TGCGCCAGCAGCCAAAGCGTTAGCGGACTCTATTCACCCCTCCACTTT.